The TCR beta chain described here comes from a study of monozygotic twins with inflammatory bowel disease. Study-wide points: A lone strong IBD-associated signal or clonotype found no support. Versus healthy twins, IBD patients showed fewer clonotypes shared with others, especially with disease activity.

Eight separate reactions per sample yielded the cDNA. TCRdb derives one entry per CDR3 protein from the 5' RACE reads, leaving out DNA. The sample table sets out around 450,000 distinct CDR3 sequences. As regards this clonotype: Antigen: not known.

Whole blood without T cell sorting served as the source of isolated total RNA. The CDR3 is made up of 14 amino acids. Germline V gene data show CDR1 as MGHRA and CDR2 as YSYEKL. Sequencing was carried out using blood. The sequence came from a human donor with ulcerative colitis or Crohn's disease, or a healthy co-twin of an affected twin (not recorded which). The chain recombines TRBV4-1 with TRBJ2-3; lacking DNA, the TRBD1 call made by TCRdb goes unchecked. This CDR3 reads CASSRAWSPDTQYF.